This record concerns one T cell receptor beta chain sequence. Its antigen is still unknown. A second PCR, run for about 7 to 11 cycles, used a sample-barcoded 5' primer plus a J-beta primer mix. TCRdb re-called the 5' RACE reads with MiXCR, one entry per CDR3 protein. The table shows about 780,000 distinct CDR3 sequences, with about 26% occurring only once. The germline gives CDR1 ENHRY, CDR2 SYGVKD. V trimming: 4 bases; J trimming: 8 bases; junction bases outside the gene matches: 16. The CDR3 totals 17 residues. The sample is drawn from a study of blood T cells in healthy people across ages. The study, taken as a whole, reports: TCR beta diversity was tightly associated with the proportion of naive T cells. Comparison with aged donors showed that long-lived donors had more naive CD4+ cells and higher diversity. In older individuals, TCR beta diversity per million T cells was lower, falling roughly linearly with age.

These data were also reused for a study on T cells of mothers and their children. That report notes: The yield was over 9 million TCR beta CDR3 reads from each mother and 2.5 million to 3.5 million from each child.

The chain combines TRBV10-3 with TRBJ2-1, with 8 bases aligning to TRBD1. The source of this sequence is a boy between 5 and 17 years old in good health. Sequenced material: blood. The CDR3 region has the DNA TGTGCCATCAGTGCCAAACTGGGAAACAGGGGGTTCGATGAGCAGTTCTTC. It codes for CAISAKLGNRGFDEQFF.